The TCR beta chain under discussion was sequenced for a study of tumor-infiltrating lymphocytes in oesophageal squamous cell carcinoma. TCRdb fed the PCR reads into MiXCR, producing one record per CDR3 protein. The repertoire holds about 21,000 distinct CDR3 sequences, with 35% to 45% as singletons. Germline V gene sequence: CDR1 SGHVS, CDR2 FQNEAQ. There are 16 residues in the CDR3. The V gene lost 5 bases and the J gene lost 3 bases, with 16 bases spanning the gap. This TCR was recovered from a male donor with esophageal squamous cell carcinoma. The J gene is TRBJ2-2, the V gene TRBV7-8; D assignment may be TRBD1 or TRBD2 (5 bases each). The sample consisted of esophageal tumor tissue. The CDR3 DNA reads TGTGCCAGCAGCCTCACGGGGCAGGAAGACACCGGGGAGCTGTTTTTT. This gives the protein CASSLTGQEDTGELFF.